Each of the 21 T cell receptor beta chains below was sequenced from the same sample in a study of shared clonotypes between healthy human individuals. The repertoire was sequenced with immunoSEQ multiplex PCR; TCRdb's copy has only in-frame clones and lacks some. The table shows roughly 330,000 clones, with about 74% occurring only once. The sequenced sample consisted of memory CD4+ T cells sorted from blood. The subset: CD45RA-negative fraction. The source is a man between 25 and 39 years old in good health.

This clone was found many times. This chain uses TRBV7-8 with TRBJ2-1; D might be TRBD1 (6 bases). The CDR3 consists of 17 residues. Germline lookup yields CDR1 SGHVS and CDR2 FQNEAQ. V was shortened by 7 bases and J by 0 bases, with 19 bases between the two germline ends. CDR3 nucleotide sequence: TGTGCCAGCACCCCGGCGAGGGGGACGAGCTCCTACAATGAGCAGTTCTTC. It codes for CASTPARGTSSYNEQFF.

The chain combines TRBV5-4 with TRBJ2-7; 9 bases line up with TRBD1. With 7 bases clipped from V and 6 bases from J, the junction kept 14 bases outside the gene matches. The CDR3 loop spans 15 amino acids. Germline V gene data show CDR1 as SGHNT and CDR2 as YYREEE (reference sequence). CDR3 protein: CASGVSGTGNGEQYF. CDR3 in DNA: TGTGCCAGCGGAGTTTCCGGGACAGGGAACGGCGAGCAGTACTTC.

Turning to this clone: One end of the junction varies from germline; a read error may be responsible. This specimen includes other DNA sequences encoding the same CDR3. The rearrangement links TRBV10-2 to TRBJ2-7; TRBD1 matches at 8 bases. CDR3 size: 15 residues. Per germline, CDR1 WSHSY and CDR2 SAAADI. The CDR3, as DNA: TGCGCCAGCAGACTGAGGACAGGGTACCAATACGAGCAATACTTC. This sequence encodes CASRLRTGYQYEQYF.

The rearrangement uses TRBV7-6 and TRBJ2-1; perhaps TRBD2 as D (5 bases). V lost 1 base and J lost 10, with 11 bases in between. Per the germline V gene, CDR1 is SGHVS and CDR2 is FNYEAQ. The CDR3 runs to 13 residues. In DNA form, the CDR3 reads TGTGCCAGCAGCTTAGATAGAGGGAAAGAGCAGTTCTTC. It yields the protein CASSLDRGKEQFF.

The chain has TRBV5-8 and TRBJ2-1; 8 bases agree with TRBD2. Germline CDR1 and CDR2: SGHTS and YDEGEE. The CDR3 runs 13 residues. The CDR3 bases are TGTGCAACCGGGAGGGGCTACTACAATGAGCAGTTCTTC. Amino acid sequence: CATGRGYYNEQFF.

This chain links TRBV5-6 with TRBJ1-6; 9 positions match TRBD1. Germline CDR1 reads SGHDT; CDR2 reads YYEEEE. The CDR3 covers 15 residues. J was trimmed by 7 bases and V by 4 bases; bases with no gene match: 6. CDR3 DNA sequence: TGTGCCAGCAGCCGTCCCGGGACAGGGAATTCACCCCTCCACTTT. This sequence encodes CASSRPGTGNSPLHF.

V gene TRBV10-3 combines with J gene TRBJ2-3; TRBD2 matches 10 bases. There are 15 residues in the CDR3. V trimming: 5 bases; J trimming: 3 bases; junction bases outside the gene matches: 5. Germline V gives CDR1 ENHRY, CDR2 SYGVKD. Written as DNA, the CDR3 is TGTGCCATCAGTTGGGCTAGCGGGAGTACAGATACGCAGTATTTT. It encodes CAISWASGSTDTQYF.

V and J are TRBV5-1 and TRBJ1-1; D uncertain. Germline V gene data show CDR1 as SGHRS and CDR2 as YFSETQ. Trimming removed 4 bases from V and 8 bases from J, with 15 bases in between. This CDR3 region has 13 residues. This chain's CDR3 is CASSPRTLEEAFF. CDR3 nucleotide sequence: TGCGCCAGCAGCCCCAGGACCTTAGAAGAAGCTTTCTTT.

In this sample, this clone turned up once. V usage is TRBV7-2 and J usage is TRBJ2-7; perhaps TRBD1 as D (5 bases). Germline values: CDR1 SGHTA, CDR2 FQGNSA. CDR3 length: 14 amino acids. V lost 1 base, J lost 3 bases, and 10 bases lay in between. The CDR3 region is CASSLDDSYYEQYF. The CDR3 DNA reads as TGTGCCAGCAGCTTAGATGACAGCTACTACGAGCAGTACTTC.

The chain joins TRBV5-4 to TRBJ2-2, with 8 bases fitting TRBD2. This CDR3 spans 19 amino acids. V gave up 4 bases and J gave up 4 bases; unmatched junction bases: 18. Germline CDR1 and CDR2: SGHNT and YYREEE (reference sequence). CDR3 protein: CASSLRTSRTLDSTGELFF. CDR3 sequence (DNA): TGTGCCAGCAGCCTACGGACTAGCAGAACATTAGATAGCACCGGGGAGCTGTTTTTT.

CDR3 nucleotide sequence: TGTGCCAGCTCACCGACAGGGGAGTCTAACTATGGCTACACCTTC. Protein sequence: CASSPTGESNYGYTF. The chain couples TRBV18 to TRBJ1-2, with 8 bases aligning to TRBD1. This CDR3 contains 15 residues. Germline V gives CDR1 KGHSH, CDR2 LQKENI. With V trimmed by 3 bases and J by 0 bases, 3 bases remained unmatched. Looking up the rest from reference TRBV18 and TRBJ1-2 gives the full variable domain: NAGVMQNPRHLVRRRGQEARLRCSPMKGHSHVYWYRQLPEEGLKFMVYLQKENIIDESGMPKERFSAEFPKEGPSILRIQQVVRGDSAAYFCASSPTGESNYGYTFGSGTRLTVV.

The CDR3, as DNA: TGTGCCACCCAGAGGGGGCCCTTATACGAGCAGTACTTC. This codes for CATQRGPLYEQYF. This sequence joins TRBV2 and TRBJ2-7; 7 nucleotides align to TRBD1. CDR1 SNHLY and CDR2 FYNNEI come from the germline V gene. With V trimmed by 10 bases and J by 4 bases, 10 bases remained unmatched. This CDR3 has 13 amino acids.

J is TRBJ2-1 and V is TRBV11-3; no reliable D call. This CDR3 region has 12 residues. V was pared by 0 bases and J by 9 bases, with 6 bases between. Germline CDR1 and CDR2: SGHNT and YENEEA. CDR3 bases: TGTGCCAGCAGCTTAGATCAAAGTGAGCAGTTCTTC. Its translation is CASSLDQSEQFF.

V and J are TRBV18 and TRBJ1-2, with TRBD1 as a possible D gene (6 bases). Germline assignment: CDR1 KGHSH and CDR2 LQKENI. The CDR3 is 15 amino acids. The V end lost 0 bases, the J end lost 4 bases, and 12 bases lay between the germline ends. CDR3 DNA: TGTGCCAGCTCACCACCGAACGACAGGCGCTATGGCTACACCTTC. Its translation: CASSPPNDRRYGYTF.

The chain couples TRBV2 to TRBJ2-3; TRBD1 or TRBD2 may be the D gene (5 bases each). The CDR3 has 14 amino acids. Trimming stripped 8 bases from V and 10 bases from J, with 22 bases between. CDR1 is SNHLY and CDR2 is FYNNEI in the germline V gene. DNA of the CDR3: TGTGCCAGCGGGATAGCCCAGGGTTCAGCGGCGCAGTATTTT. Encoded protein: CASGIAQGSAAQYF.

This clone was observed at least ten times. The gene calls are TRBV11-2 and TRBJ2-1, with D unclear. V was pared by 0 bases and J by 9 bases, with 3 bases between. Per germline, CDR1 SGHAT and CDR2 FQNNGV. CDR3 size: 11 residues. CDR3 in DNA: TGTGCCAGCAGCTTAGAACTTGAGCAGTTCTTC. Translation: CASSLELEQFF.

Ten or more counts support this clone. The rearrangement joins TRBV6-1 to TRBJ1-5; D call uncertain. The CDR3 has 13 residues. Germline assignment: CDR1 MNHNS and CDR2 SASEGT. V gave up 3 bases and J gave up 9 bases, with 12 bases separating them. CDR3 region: CASSDSMGRPQHF. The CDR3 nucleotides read TGTGCCAGCAGTGATTCTATGGGTAGGCCCCAGCATTTT.

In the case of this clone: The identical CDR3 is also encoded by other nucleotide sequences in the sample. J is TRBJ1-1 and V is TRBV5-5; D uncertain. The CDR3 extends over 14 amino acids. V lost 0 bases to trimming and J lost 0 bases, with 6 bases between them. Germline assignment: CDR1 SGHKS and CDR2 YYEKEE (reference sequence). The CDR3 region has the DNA TGTGCCAGCAGCTTGGGCGGAATGAACACTGAAGCTTTCTTT. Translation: CASSLGGMNTEAFF.

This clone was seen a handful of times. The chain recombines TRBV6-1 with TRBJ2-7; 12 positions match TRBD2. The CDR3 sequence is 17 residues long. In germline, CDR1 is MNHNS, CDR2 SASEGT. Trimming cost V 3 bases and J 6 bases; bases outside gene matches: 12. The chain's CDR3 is CASSERTSGTPRLEQYF. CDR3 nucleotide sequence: TGTGCCAGCAGTGAGCGGACTAGCGGGACCCCCCGGCTCGAGCAGTACTTC.

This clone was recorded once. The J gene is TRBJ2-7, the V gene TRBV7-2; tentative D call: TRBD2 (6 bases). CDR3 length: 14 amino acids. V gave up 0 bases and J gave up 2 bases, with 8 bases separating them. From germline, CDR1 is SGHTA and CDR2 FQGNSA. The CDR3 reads CASSLASGPYEQYF. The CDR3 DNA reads TGTGCCAGCAGCTTAGCAAGCGGGCCCTACGAGCAGTACTTC.

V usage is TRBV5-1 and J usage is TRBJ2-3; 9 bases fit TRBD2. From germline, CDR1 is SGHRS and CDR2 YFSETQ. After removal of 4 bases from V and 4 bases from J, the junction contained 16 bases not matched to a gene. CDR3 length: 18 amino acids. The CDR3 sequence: CASSPQTIAGERADTQYF. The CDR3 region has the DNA TGCGCCAGCAGCCCCCAAACAATAGCGGGAGAACGGGCAGATACGCAGTATTTT.